This entry lists 16 T cell receptor beta chains sequenced from one sample in a study of cytomegalovirus exposure and HLA in healthy donors. Assay used: immunoSEQ multiplex PCR; TCRdb lists only in-frame clones, some missing. This table holds approximately 60,000 clones, 85% to 95% found once. The sequenced material came from PBMCs. The receptors originated from a woman under 30 in good health and CMV-seropositive.

V usage is TRBV28 and J usage is TRBJ2-7, with 7 bases identical to TRBD2. The trim removed 10 bases at V and 7 bases at J, leaving 22 bases unmatched. This CDR3 is 16 amino acids long. Germline CDR1 MDHEN, CDR2 SYDVKM. CDR3 region: CATRAVGGSGQEEQYF. CDR3 coding DNA: TGTGCCACGCGGGCCGTGGGGGGTAGCGGGCAGGAAGAGCAGTACTTC. The entire variable domain, with the rest obtained from reference TRBV28 and TRBJ2-7, is as follows: DVKVTQSSRYLVKRTGEKVFLECVQDMDHENMFWYRQDPGLGLRLIYFSYDVKMKEKGDIPEGYSVSREKKERFSLILESASTNQTSMYLCATRAVGGSGQEEQYFGPGTRLTVT.

V and J are TRBV28 and TRBJ1-5, with 9 bases fitting TRBD1. V dropped 6 bases and J dropped 6; count of bases not matched to a gene: 6. The CDR3 spans 14 residues. Germline CDR1 MDHEN, CDR2 SYDVKM. The CDR3 sequence is CASSRTGGVQPQHF. CDR3 nucleotides: TGTGCCAGCAGCCGTACAGGGGGCGTTCAGCCCCAGCATTTT.

A single count supports this clone. V usage is TRBV6-5 and J usage is TRBJ1-5; 8 nucleotides agree with TRBD1. The germline CDR1 and CDR2 sequences are MNHEY and SVGAGI. Trimming took 5 bases from V and 3 from J; bases not matched to a gene: 6. The CDR3 sequence is 15 residues long. CDR3 bases: TGTGCCAGCAGTCCTGGGACAGGAGCCAATCAGCCCCAGCATTTT. Translation: CASSPGTGANQPQHF.

J is TRBJ2-1 and V is TRBV7-6; 10 nucleotides match TRBD2. The CDR3 consists of 15 residues. J gave up 10 bases and V 3 bases, and 9 bases lay outside the gene matches. From germline, CDR1 is SGHVS and CDR2 FNYEAQ. The DNA for the CDR3 is TGTGCCAGCAGCTTTCCCGAGCGGGAGGGCAGGGAGCAGTTCTTC. Translation: CASSFPEREGREQFF.

This clone appeared once. The rearrangement links TRBV19 to TRBJ1-1; D possibly corresponds to TRBD1 (6 bases). The CDR3 has 13 amino acids. The germline V gene encodes CDR1 LNHDA and CDR2 SQIVND (reference sequence). Trimming removed 6 bases from V and 5 bases from J, with 13 bases in between. CDR3 in DNA: TGTGCCAGTAGCCCCAGGGGTTTAACTGAAGCTTTCTTT. This gives the protein CASSPRGLTEAFF.

V is TRBV27 and J is TRBJ2-5, with D tentatively TRBD2 (6 bases). There are 15 residues in the CDR3. The V gene's germline CDR1 is MNHEY and CDR2 SMNVEV (reference sequence). The V end lost 4 bases, the J end lost 5 bases, and 17 bases lay between the germline ends. CDR3 sequence: CASSSAGRGRETQYF. CDR3 coding DNA: TGTGCCAGCAGTTCCGCTGGGCGGGGACGGGAGACCCAGTACTTC.

In regard to this clone: A junction end diverges from the germline sequence, so it may reflect a read error. The CDR3 DNA follows: TGTGCTAGCAGCTTTGGATCCCCGGGACAGCAAGAGCCAAAAGGTAGTGACGAGCAGTACTTC. Translated: CASSFGSPGQQEPKGSDEQYF. The chain couples TRBV7-7 to TRBJ2-7; 7 nucleotides agree with TRBD1. Germline V CDR1 and CDR2: SSHAT, FNYEAQ (reference sequence). This CDR3 has 21 residues.

The rearrangement links TRBV18 to TRBJ1-2; D gene uncertain. Germline values: CDR1 KGHSH, CDR2 LQKENI. This CDR3 contains 13 residues. Trimming took off 3 bases at V and 5 bases at J, with 10 bases between the two ends. The CDR3 DNA reads as TGTGCCAGCTCACCCGAGGTGGAGTATGGCTACACCTTC. Its protein product is CASSPEVEYGYTF.

This rearrangement joins TRBV6-6 to TRBJ1-5; 10 bases line up with TRBD1. CDR1 MNHNY and CDR2 SVGAGI come from the germline V gene (reference sequence). V lost 6 bases, J lost 7 bases, and 6 bases stayed unmatched. The CDR3 length is 14 residues. The CDR3, as DNA: TGTGCCAGCAGAGGGACAGGGGTAGGCCAGCCCCAGCATTTT. Protein sequence: CASRGTGVGQPQHF.

The chain combines TRBV7-3 with TRBJ2-2; 10 bases are a match to TRBD1. The V gene's germline CDR1 is SGHTA and CDR2 FQGTGA. CDR3 length: 15 amino acids. The V gene end was trimmed by 6 bases and the J gene end by 7 bases; junction bases not matched to a gene: 8. The CDR3 protein is CASSRTGGWSGELFF. Here the CDR3 DNA reads TGTGCCAGCAGTCGGACAGGGGGTTGGAGCGGGGAGCTGTTTTTT.

This chain connects TRBV28 to TRBJ1-2; 9 nucleotides agree with TRBD1. The germline V gene encodes CDR1 MDHEN and CDR2 SYDVKM. This CDR3 contains 15 residues. V gave up 5 bases and J gave up 8 bases; unmatched junction bases: 12. CDR3 in amino acids: CASSRLDRGEGGYTF. CDR3 bases: TGTGCCAGCAGTCGCCTCGACAGGGGGGAAGGGGGCTACACCTTC.

The CDR3 here is CASSRGDVNEQFF. DNA of the CDR3: TGTGCCAGCTCTCGAGGAGACGTGAATGAGCAGTTCTTC. V gene TRBV18 combines with J gene TRBJ2-1; D is uncertain. V lost 6 bases, J lost 7 bases, and 13 bases lay in between. The CDR3 consists of 13 residues. Looked up from germline, CDR1 is KGHSH and CDR2 is LQKENI.

This clone appeared a single time. This chain connects TRBV19 to TRBJ2-5; D is undetermined. From germline, CDR1 is LNHDA and CDR2 SQIVND (reference sequence). The V gene lost 3 bases and the J gene lost 2 bases, with 13 bases spanning the gap. The CDR3 has 15 amino acids. CDR3 DNA: TGTGCCAGTAGTATTTACCAGGCCCCGCAAGAGACCCAGTACTTC. The encoded protein is CASSIYQAPQETQYF. Full variable domain (missing parts from reference TRBV19 and TRBJ2-5): DGGITQSPKYLFRKEGQNVTLSCEQNLNHDAMYWYRQDPGQGLRLIYYSQIVNDFQKGDIAEGYSVSREKKESFPLTVTSAQKNPTAFYLCASSIYQAPQETQYFGPGTRLLVL.

CDR3 sequence reads: CASSRQSNEQFF. CDR3 sequence (DNA): TGTGCCAGCTCACGACAGAGCAATGAGCAGTTCTTC. The chain employs TRBV18 and TRBJ2-1, with D possibly being TRBD1 (5 bases). CDR3 length: 12 amino acids. Germline V gene sequence: CDR1 KGHSH, CDR2 LQKENI. V gave up 4 bases and J gave up 6 bases, with 7 bases separating them.

The V and J genes are TRBV2 and TRBJ2-3; no clear D gene. Germline CDR1 SNHLY, CDR2 FYNNEI. The CDR3 has 11 residues. V was clipped by 6 bases and J by 2 bases, with 3 bases between them. CDR3 nucleotides: TGTGCCAGCAGGGCCACAGATACGCAGTATTTT. It is translated as CASRATDTQYF.

The chain carries TRBV5-6 and TRBJ1-2; 8 bases agree with TRBD1. The germline V gene encodes CDR1 SGHDT and CDR2 YYEEEE. The junction had 5 bases not matched to a gene; V was cut back by 4 bases and J by 3 bases. The CDR3 sequence is 14 residues long. The chain's CDR3 is CASSLDREYYGYTF. The CDR3 DNA is TGTGCCAGCAGCCTGGACAGGGAGTACTATGGCTACACCTTC. The full variable domain, rest sourced from reference TRBV5-6 and TRBJ1-2, is DAGVTQSPTHLIKTRGQQVTLRCSPKSGHDTVSWYQQALGQGPQFIFQYYEEEERQRGNFPDRFSGHQFPNYSSELNVNALLLGDSALYLCASSLDREYYGYTFGSGTRLTVV.